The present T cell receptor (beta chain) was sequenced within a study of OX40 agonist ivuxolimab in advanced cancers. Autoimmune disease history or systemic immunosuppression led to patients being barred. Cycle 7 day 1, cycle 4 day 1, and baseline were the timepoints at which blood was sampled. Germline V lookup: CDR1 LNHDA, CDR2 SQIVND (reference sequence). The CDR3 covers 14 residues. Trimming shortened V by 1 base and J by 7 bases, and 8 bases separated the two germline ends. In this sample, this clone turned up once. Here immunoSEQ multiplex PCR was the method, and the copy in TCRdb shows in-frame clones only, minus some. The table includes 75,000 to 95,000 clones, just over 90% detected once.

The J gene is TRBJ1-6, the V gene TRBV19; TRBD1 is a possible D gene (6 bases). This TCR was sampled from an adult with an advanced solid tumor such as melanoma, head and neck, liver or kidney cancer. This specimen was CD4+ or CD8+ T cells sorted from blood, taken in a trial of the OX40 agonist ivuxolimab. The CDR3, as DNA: TGTGCCAGTAGTATAGCAGGGGTGAATTCACCCCTCCACTTT. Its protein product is CASSIAGVNSPLHF.